Following are 8 T cell receptor beta chains from one sample sequenced in a study of blood T cell repertoires in COVID-19. Profiled with immunoSEQ multiplex PCR; TCRdb holds only in-frame clones, not every one. Here the sample spans 150,000 to 200,000 clones, just over 90% being singletons. Input material: peripheral blood. These receptors all come from a man aged 18 to 29 with acute or convalescent COVID-19.

This sequence joins TRBV3-1 (or the pseudogene TRBV3-2) and TRBJ1-6, with a tentative D call TRBD1 (5 bases). Germline V gene lookup returns CDR1 LGHDT and CDR2 YNNKEL (reference sequence). The CDR3 length is 14 residues. V lost 1 base, J lost 11 bases, and 12 bases lay in between. The CDR3 spells CASSQGRGSAPLHF. The CDR3 DNA reads TGTGCCAGCAGCCAAGGGAGGGGTTCGGCACCCCTCCACTTT.

The chain uses TRBV4-1 and TRBJ2-1; 7 positions agree with TRBD1. Per the germline V gene, CDR1 is MGHRA and CDR2 is YSYEKL. This CDR3 is 17 amino acids long. V was pared by 0 bases and J by 4 bases, with 9 bases of the junction left unmatched. The CDR3 nucleotides read TGCGCCAGCAGCCAAGATCTGGGGACAGACCTATACAATGAGCAGTTCTTC. Protein: CASSQDLGTDLYNEQFF.

J is TRBJ1-4 and V is TRBV7-9, with 7 positions matching TRBD1. The trim removed 1 base at V and 4 bases at J, leaving 12 bases unmatched. The germline gives CDR1 SEHNR, CDR2 FQNEAQ (reference sequence). The CDR3 loop spans 18 amino acids. The CDR3 DNA sequence: TGTGCCAGCAGCTTAGGTGGCAAGGGGGCTACGCTTAATGAAAAACTGTTTTTT. Amino acids: CASSLGGKGATLNEKLFF.

The chain uses TRBV5-1 and TRBJ1-1, with unresolved D. This CDR3 is 16 amino acids long. Germline CDR1 and CDR2: SGHRS and YFSETQ. V was pared by 0 bases and J by 3 bases, with 15 bases between. The CDR3 bases are TGCGCCAGCAGCTTGGCCAAGGGCGGGAGGGACACTGAAGCTTTCTTT. This codes for CASSLAKGGRDTEAFF.

V and J are TRBV19 and TRBJ1-1; possibly TRBD1 for D (5 bases). The CDR3 has 17 residues. V was pared by 5 bases and J by 1 base, with 20 bases between. The V gene's germline CDR1 is LNHDA and CDR2 SQIVND (reference sequence). This CDR3 reads CASSVLTRQSANTEAFF. The CDR3 DNA is TGTGCCAGTAGTGTACTGACCCGACAGTCGGCGAACACTGAAGCTTTCTTT. Full variable domain (rest looked up from reference TRBV19 and TRBJ1-1): DGGITQSPKYLFRKEGQNVTLSCEQNLNHDAMYWYRQDPGQGLRLIYYSQIVNDFQKGDIAEGYSVSREKKESFPLTVTSAQKNPTAFYLCASSVLTRQSANTEAFFGQGTRLTVV.

The chain recombines TRBV7-2 with TRBJ1-5; possibly TRBD1 for D (6 bases). This CDR3 comprises 15 residues. Germline-derived CDR1 and CDR2 are SGHTA and FQGNSA. V was shortened by 5 bases and J by 3 bases, with 14 bases between the two germline ends. CDR3 loop: CASSPMGASNQPQHF. The CDR3 DNA sequence: TGTGCCAGCAGCCCGATGGGGGCATCCAATCAGCCCCAGCATTTT.

In this sample, this clone turned up a few times. The chain links TRBV7-6 to TRBJ2-1, with a possible D match to TRBD1 (5 bases). Trimming left V 1 base short and J 9 bases short, with 13 bases between. This CDR3 contains 14 residues. Germline CDR1 SGHVS, CDR2 FNYEAQ. For the CDR3, the DNA is TGTGCCAGCAGCTTAGGGGCAGGGAATAGTGAGCAGTTCTTC. Residues: CASSLGAGNSEQFF.

The V call is TRBV5-4, the J call TRBJ1-1, with 8 bases matching TRBD1. The CDR3 sequence is 15 residues long. Trimming at V came to 3 bases and at J to 1 base, leaving 5 bases not matched to a gene. Germline lookup yields CDR1 SGHNT and CDR2 YYREEE (reference sequence). The CDR3 DNA reads TGTGCCAGCAGCTCGGTGACAGGGGAGAACACTGAAGCTTTCTTT. It encodes CASSSVTGENTEAFF.